This TCR beta chain was retrieved from a study of blood T cell repertoires in COVID-19. Background on the study: Samples representing acute and convalescent COVID-19 were sourced from the United States, Italy and Spain. T cells, B-cell-depleted T cells, or PBMCs supplied cDNA or gDNA.

Authors' data handling: Researchers report that nucleated cell counts were estimated from reference gene primer amplification. Data came from immunoSEQ multiplex PCR; TCRdb stores just in-frame clones and leaves some out. V, J and clone size are those of that table, while D and trimming were read from the DNA. The table records 95,000 to 100,000 clones, 85% of them present only once. The germline V gene encodes CDR1 MNHEY and CDR2 SVGAGI. V lost 6 bases to trimming and J lost 7 bases; unmatched junction nucleotides: 5. The CDR3 loop spans 15 amino acids. This sequence joins TRBV6-5 and TRBJ2-1; 14 nucleotides agree with TRBD2. Specimen: peripheral blood. The TCR sequence derives from an older woman with active or convalescent COVID-19. This CDR3 reads CASSRGTSGSNEQFF. CDR3 sequence (DNA): TGTGCCAGCAGCCGGGGGACTAGCGGGAGTAATGAGCAGTTCTTC.